A selection of T cell receptor beta chains follows, all from one sample in a study of blood T cell repertoires in COVID-19. The repertoire was sequenced with immunoSEQ multiplex PCR; TCRdb's copy has only in-frame clones and lacks some. The sample lists 80,000 or so clones, 65% to 85% occurring once. The specimen was peripheral blood. The receptors were sampled from a woman of 80 years or more with acute or convalescent COVID-19. Each CDR3 is given with its conserved first and last residue. The order of the fields is CDR3 length, V gene, D gene, J gene, clone size, CDR3 protein, CDR3 DNA. D genes are given only for firm matches. Clone size is stated in some rows and not others, as once, few, many or a class when expanded.

cdr3_length: 13; v_call: TRBV2; d_call: TRBD1; j_call: TRBJ1-1; clone_size: -; cdr3_aa: CASSDRVSTEAFF; cdr3_nt: TGTGCCAGCAGCGACAGGGTAAGCACTGAAGCTTTCTTT
cdr3_length: 19; v_call: TRBV2; d_call: TRBD2; j_call: TRBJ2-1; clone_size: -; cdr3_aa: CASMPSGTSGGGSYNEQFF; cdr3_nt: TGTGCCAGCATGCCATCCGGGACTAGCGGGGGGGGCTCCTACAATGAGCAGTTCTTC
cdr3_length: 13; v_call: TRBV11-3; d_call: -; j_call: TRBJ2-3; clone_size: few; cdr3_aa: CASRRDSTDTQYF; cdr3_nt: TGTGCCAGCAGACGGGACTCTACAGATACGCAGTATTTT
cdr3_length: 13; v_call: TRBV12-3/TRBV12-4; d_call: -; j_call: TRBJ1-5; clone_size: -; cdr3_aa: CASSLEGDQPQHF; cdr3_nt: TGTGCCAGCAGTTTAGAGGGGGATCAGCCCCAGCATTTT
cdr3_length: 13; v_call: TRBV6-6; d_call: -; j_call: TRBJ2-7; clone_size: -; cdr3_aa: CASSLTSVYEQYF; cdr3_nt: TGTGCCAGCAGCCTCACTAGTGTCTACGAGCAGTACTTC
cdr3_length: 15; v_call: TRBV6-5; d_call: -; j_call: TRBJ2-7; clone_size: once; cdr3_aa: CASSLQGPGPYEQYF; cdr3_nt: TGTGCCAGCAGCCTCCAGGGCCCGGGCCCCTACGAGCAGTACTTC
cdr3_length: 16; v_call: TRBV6-2/TRBV6-3; d_call: TRBD2; j_call: TRBJ2-1; clone_size: once; cdr3_aa: CASSYSTSGGPNEQFF; cdr3_nt: TGTGCCAGCAGTTACTCTACCAGCGGGGGGCCCAATGAGCAGTTCTTC
cdr3_length: 17; v_call: TRBV11-3; d_call: TRBD2; j_call: TRBJ2-3; clone_size: -; cdr3_aa: CASSFGTSGGYTDTQYF; cdr3_nt: TGTGCCAGCAGCTTCGGGACTAGCGGGGGGTACACAGATACGCAGTATTTT
cdr3_length: 19; v_call: TRBV9; d_call: TRBD2; j_call: TRBJ2-3; clone_size: -; cdr3_aa: CASSVDHGAGGFSTDTQYF; cdr3_nt: TGTGCCAGCAGCGTAGACCACGGAGCGGGGGGCTTTAGCACAGATACGCAGTATTTT
cdr3_length: 16; v_call: TRBV28; d_call: TRBD1; j_call: TRBJ1-1; clone_size: -; cdr3_aa: CASSFLKGAYSTEAFF; cdr3_nt: TGTGCCAGCAGTTTTCTTAAGGGGGCGTACAGCACTGAAGCTTTCTTT
cdr3_length: 15; v_call: TRBV30; d_call: -; j_call: TRBJ2-3; clone_size: -; cdr3_aa: CAWSTGGQGGDTQYF; cdr3_nt: TGTGCCTGGAGTACCGGCGGCCAGGGGGGAGATACGCAGTATTTT
cdr3_length: 15; v_call: TRBV3-1/TRBV3-2; d_call: TRBD1; j_call: TRBJ1-4; clone_size: -; cdr3_aa: CASSQAGTGSEKLFF; cdr3_nt: TGTGCCAGCAGCCAAGCCGGGACAGGGAGTGAAAAACTGTTTTTT
cdr3_length: 16; v_call: TRBV5-8; d_call: TRBD2; j_call: TRBJ2-7; clone_size: -; cdr3_aa: CASSDPGLAGAYEQYF; cdr3_nt: TGTGCCAGCAGCGACCCAGGACTAGCGGGGGCCTACGAGCAGTACTTC
cdr3_length: 16; v_call: TRBV5-1; d_call: -; j_call: TRBJ1-3; clone_size: few; cdr3_aa: CASSPEDRLTGNTIYF; cdr3_nt: TGCGCCAGCAGCCCGGAGGACAGACTGACTGGAAACACCATATATTTT
cdr3_length: 15; v_call: TRBV11-3; d_call: -; j_call: TRBJ2-2; clone_size: -; cdr3_aa: CASSLTTGGTGELFF; cdr3_nt: TGTGCCAGCAGCCTCACAACCGGGGGCACCGGGGAGCTGTTTTTT
cdr3_length: 13; v_call: TRBV19; d_call: -; j_call: TRBJ1-1; clone_size: -; cdr3_aa: CASHLDRNTEAFF; cdr3_nt: TGTGCCAGCCACCTCGACAGGAACACTGAAGCTTTCTTT
cdr3_length: 12; v_call: TRBV30; d_call: -; j_call: TRBJ2-4; clone_size: few; cdr3_aa: CAWSPKGNIQYF; cdr3_nt: TGTGCCTGGAGCCCAAAGGGGAACATTCAGTACTTC
cdr3_length: 15; v_call: TRBV9; d_call: -; j_call: TRBJ1-2; clone_size: -; cdr3_aa: CASSADWSGNYGYTF; cdr3_nt: TGTGCCAGCAGCGCAGACTGGTCAGGGAACTATGGCTACACCTTC
cdr3_length: 15; v_call: TRBV6-5; d_call: TRBD1; j_call: TRBJ2-7; clone_size: -; cdr3_aa: CASSYPGQGIYEQYF; cdr3_nt: TGTGCCAGCAGTTATCCAGGACAGGGGATTTACGAGCAGTACTTC
cdr3_length: 17; v_call: TRBV5-5; d_call: TRBD1; j_call: TRBJ2-7; clone_size: once; cdr3_aa: CASSLHLSDRYPLEQYF; cdr3_nt: TGTGCCAGCAGCTTGCATCTTTCGGACAGGTACCCTCTGGAGCAGTACTTC
cdr3_length: 15; v_call: TRBV25-1; d_call: TRBD1; j_call: TRBJ1-2; clone_size: -; cdr3_aa: CASSINAGTGYGYTF; cdr3_nt: TGTGCCAGCAGTATTAACGCCGGGACAGGCTATGGCTACACCTTC
cdr3_length: 12; v_call: TRBV2; d_call: -; j_call: TRBJ2-7; clone_size: -; cdr3_aa: CASSDFLYEQYF; cdr3_nt: TGTGCCAGCAGTGATTTTCTCTACGAGCAGTACTTC
cdr3_length: 14; v_call: TRBV19; d_call: TRBD1; j_call: TRBJ1-1; clone_size: few; cdr3_aa: CASSIPRQGAEAFF; cdr3_nt: TGTGCCAGTAGTATTCCCCGACAGGGAGCTGAAGCTTTCTTT
cdr3_length: 16; v_call: TRBV3-1/TRBV3-2; d_call: -; j_call: TRBJ2-5; clone_size: -; cdr3_aa: CASSPRGQLRQETQYF; cdr3_nt: TGTGCCAGCAGCCCGCGTGGACAGCTGAGGCAAGAGACCCAGTACTTC
cdr3_length: 15; v_call: TRBV10-3; d_call: -; j_call: TRBJ1-1; clone_size: -; cdr3_aa: CAISDLNRRNTEAFF; cdr3_nt: TGTGCCATCAGTGACTTAAACAGGAGAAACACTGAAGCTTTCTTT
cdr3_length: 14; v_call: TRBV29-1; d_call: -; j_call: TRBJ2-2; clone_size: -; cdr3_aa: CSVGETAVTGELFF; cdr3_nt: TGCAGCGTTGGAGAGACAGCAGTCACCGGGGAGCTGTTTTTT